Following are 29 T cell receptor beta chains from one sample sequenced in a study of blood T cell repertoires in COVID-19. Here immunoSEQ multiplex PCR was the method, and the copy in TCRdb shows in-frame clones only, minus some. The table has around 150,000 clones, around 89% seen once. The material sequenced was peripheral blood. Every receptor here comes from a man aged 60-69 years with acute or convalescent COVID-19.

This rearrangement joins TRBV4-3 to TRBJ2-7; D not certain. The CDR3 spans 14 residues. Germline assignment: CDR1 LGHNA and CDR2 YSLEER. V was pared by 1 base and J by 2 bases, with 9 bases between. CDR3 nucleotide sequence: TGCGCCAGCAGCCAAGCGGTGAAAACCTACGAGCAGTACTTC. This sequence encodes CASSQAVKTYEQYF.

The chain has TRBV6-1 and TRBJ2-1, with 7 bases that match TRBD2. Germline lookup yields CDR1 MNHNS and CDR2 SASEGT. The CDR3 consists of 12 residues. J gave up 4 bases and V 8 bases, and 2 bases lay outside the gene matches. DNA of the CDR3: TGTGCCAGCGGGGGGGAATACAATGAGCAGTTCTTC. Translation gives CASGGEYNEQFF.

The chain joins TRBV5-4 to TRBJ1-1; TRBD1 matches at 8 bases. Germline V gene data show CDR1 as SGHNT and CDR2 as YYREEE (reference sequence). Trimming took 1 base from V and 6 from J; bases not matched to a gene: 5. CDR3 length equals 14 residues. The CDR3 sequence is CASSLKTGDSEAFF. CDR3 nucleotide sequence: TGTGCCAGCAGCTTGAAGACAGGGGATTCTGAAGCTTTCTTT.

J is TRBJ1-1 and V is TRBV30, with D possibly matching TRBD1 (5 bases). The germline gives CDR1 GTSNPN, CDR2 SVGIG (reference sequence). V shed 2 bases and J shed 0 bases, with 10 bases lying between them. The CDR3 loop spans 14 amino acids. Here the CDR3 reads CAWSLGVMNTEAFF. CDR3 in DNA: TGTGCCTGGAGTCTAGGGGTTATGAACACTGAAGCTTTCTTT.

This chain links TRBV20-1 with TRBJ2-5; TRBD2 matches at 10 bases. The V and J ends lost 3 bases and 1 base, in that order; junction bases with no gene match: 8. This CDR3 is 16 amino acids long. In germline, CDR1 is DFQATT, CDR2 SNEGSKA (reference sequence). The CDR3 DNA follows: TGCAGTGCTAGTAACAGCGGGGGGGAGGCCCAAGAGACCCAGTACTTC. It codes for CSASNSGGEAQETQYF.

This clone was counted once. The gene calls are TRBV19 and TRBJ1-1, with 7 bases that match TRBD1. The CDR3 runs 13 residues. The germline V gene encodes CDR1 LNHDA and CDR2 SQIVND (reference sequence). V was pared by 6 bases and J by 4 bases, with 5 bases of the junction left unmatched. CDR3 sequence: CASSPQGGTEAFF. Here the CDR3 DNA reads TGTGCCAGTAGCCCTCAGGGGGGCACTGAAGCTTTCTTT. Using reference TRBV19 and TRBJ1-1 for the parts outside the CDR3, the full variable domain is DGGITQSPKYLFRKEGQNVTLSCEQNLNHDAMYWYRQDPGQGLRLIYYSQIVNDFQKGDIAEGYSVSREKKESFPLTVTSAQKNPTAFYLCASSPQGGTEAFFGQGTRLTVV.

The chain employs TRBV2 and TRBJ1-5, with 9 bases fitting TRBD1. The germline V gene has CDR1 SNHLY and CDR2 FYNNEI. The CDR3 consists of 15 residues. With 6 bases clipped from V and 1 base from J, the junction kept 4 bases outside the gene matches. The chain's CDR3 is CASRAGTGSNQPQHF. The DNA for the CDR3 is TGTGCCAGCAGGGCCGGGACAGGGAGCAATCAGCCCCAGCATTTT.

V and J are TRBV29-1 and TRBJ2-2; 7 bases are a match to TRBD1. V dropped 4 bases and J dropped 0; count of bases not matched to a gene: 2. CDR1 and CDR2 from the germline V gene are SQVTM and ANQGSEA. The CDR3 sequence is 14 residues long. CDR3 nucleotides: TGCAGCGTTGCACAGGGGACGAACACCGGGGAGCTGTTTTTT. This encodes CSVAQGTNTGELFF.

The J gene is TRBJ2-1, the V gene TRBV6-6; TRBD1 is a possible D gene (5 bases). Germline CDR1 is MNHNY and CDR2 is SVGAGI (reference sequence). This CDR3 contains 14 residues. The V and J ends lost 6 bases and 10 bases respectively, with 19 bases between them. The CDR3 DNA is TGTGCCAGCAGCCTCGCTATTCTAGACAGCGAGCAGTTCTTC. Its protein is CASSLAILDSEQFF.

This chain uses TRBV19 with TRBJ1-1, with D possibly being TRBD1 (5 bases). Germline CDR1 reads LNHDA; CDR2 reads SQIVND (reference sequence). Trimming left V 7 bases short and J 5 bases short, with 11 bases between. This CDR3 is built from 12 residues. The DNA for the CDR3 is TGTGCCAGTAATTTTCAGGGAACTGAAGCTTTCTTT. As protein: CASNFQGTEAFF.

In its sample, this clone is medium-sized. One end of the junction fails to match germline, which may point to a read error. The chain employs TRBV19 and TRBJ2-7; D call uncertain. This CDR3 is 13 amino acids long. Germline CDR1 is LNHDA and CDR2 is SQIVND (reference sequence). The CDR3 sequence is CASSISVSSEQYF. In nucleotides, the CDR3 is TGTGCCAGTAGTATTAGTGTGTCCTCCGAGCAGTACTTC.

This sequence joins TRBV11-2 and TRBJ2-6; D remains unclear. With 4 bases removed from V and 7 bases from J, the gap between germline ends came to 23 bases. The CDR3 contains 18 residues. From germline, CDR1 is SGHAT and CDR2 FQNNGV. CDR3: CASSSPKFDGYRANVLTF. CDR3 bases: TGTGCCAGCAGCTCCCCCAAGTTTGACGGGTATAGAGCCAACGTCCTGACTTTC.

V and J are TRBV11-2 and TRBJ2-7, with D hard to call. V was shortened by 1 base and J by 3 bases, with 7 bases between the two germline ends. The CDR3 has 13 residues. Germline V gene data show CDR1 as SGHAT and CDR2 as FQNNGV. The CDR3 bases are TGTGCCAGCAGCTTAGGGGCTTACTACGAGCAGTACTTC. It is translated as CASSLGAYYEQYF.

The gene calls are TRBV27 and TRBJ2-7; 7 nucleotides line up with TRBD1. Germline CDR1 and CDR2: MNHEY and SMNVEV (reference sequence). V lost 6 bases to trimming and J lost 2 bases; unmatched junction nucleotides: 13. The length of the CDR3 is 16 residues. CDR3 in amino acids: CASSLKTRQGTYEQYF. The CDR3, as DNA: TGTGCCAGCAGCCTTAAGACCCGACAGGGAACCTACGAGCAGTACTTC.

The gene calls are TRBV19 and TRBJ2-7, with D uncertain. V lost 5 bases and J lost 0, with 14 bases in between. There are 15 residues in the CDR3. Germline V lookup: CDR1 LNHDA, CDR2 SQIVND (reference sequence). The CDR3 reads CASSVGGGNSYEQYF. In nucleotides, the CDR3 is TGTGCCAGTAGTGTGGGTGGCGGAAACTCCTACGAGCAGTACTTC.

The chain uses TRBV13 and TRBJ2-7; tentative D call: TRBD2 (5 bases). Trimming removed 5 bases from V and 3 bases from J, with 11 bases in between. Germline V gives CDR1 PRHDT, CDR2 FYEKMQ (reference sequence). The CDR3 extends over 13 amino acids. The CDR3 DNA reads as TGTGCCAGCAGCCCCTACGGGAACTACGAGCAGTACTTC. Translation gives CASSPYGNYEQYF.

This chain joins TRBV12-3 or TRBV12-4 and TRBJ2-7, with D possibly matching TRBD1 (7 bases). Trimming left V 3 bases short and J 6 bases short, with 12 bases between. The CDR3 is 13 residues long. The CDR3 spells CASSLHQGGEQYF. The CDR3 DNA is TGTGCCAGCAGTTTGCACCAGGGGGGCGAGCAGTACTTC.

The chain links TRBV5-6 to TRBJ2-7; 8 nucleotides align to TRBD1. CDR3 length: 15 amino acids. Germline V gene data show CDR1 as SGHDT and CDR2 as YYEEEE. Trimming took 1 base from V and 2 from J; bases not matched to a gene: 5. CDR3 loop: CASSLFSGQAYEQYF. The CDR3 nucleotides read TGTGCCAGCAGCTTGTTCTCGGGACAGGCCTACGAGCAGTACTTC.

This chain uses TRBV7-2 with TRBJ2-1; 12 positions agree with TRBD1. This CDR3 spans 15 amino acids. V was pared by 5 bases and J by 6 bases, with 5 bases of the junction left unmatched. CDR1 and CDR2 (germline): SGHTA, FQGNSA. The CDR3 DNA is TGTGCCAGCAGCCCGGGACAGGGGGCTTTCAATGAGCAGTTCTTC. This translates into CASSPGQGAFNEQFF.

The J gene is TRBJ2-1, the V gene TRBV5-1; 9 bases match TRBD2. The germline CDR1 and CDR2 sequences are SGHRS and YFSETQ. This CDR3 has 17 amino acids. The V segment lost 4 bases and the J segment 3 bases; nucleotides outside the gene matches: 11. CDR3 sequence (DNA): TGCGCCAGCAGCCCTTTTTCCGGGACTAGCCTCTACAATGAGCAGTTCTTC. It specifies CASSPFSGTSLYNEQFF.

The chain carries TRBV4-2 and TRBJ2-3; 15 bases line up with TRBD2. V was clipped by 3 bases and J by 6 bases; unmatched bases: 4. The CDR3 extends over 16 amino acids. In germline, CDR1 is LGHNA, CDR2 YNFKEQ. This CDR3 reads CASSQPGTSGGDTQYF. CDR3 in DNA: TGTGCCAGCAGCCAGCCAGGGACTAGCGGGGGGGATACGCAGTATTTT.

The sample holds one count of this clone. The rearrangement joins TRBV4-1 to TRBJ2-1, with D maybe TRBD1 (5 bases). Germline loops: CDR1 MGHRA, CDR2 YSYEKL. This CDR3 has 13 residues. V was clipped by 3 bases and J by 7 bases, with 10 bases between them. Here the CDR3 DNA reads TGCGCCAGCAGCCATGCAGACAGAAATGAGCAGTTCTTC. It is translated as CASSHADRNEQFF.

Worth noting for this clone: Its ends do not fully match the called genes, so a read error is possible. This chain's CDR3 is CATSREREPFVGCTF. CDR3 DNA: TGTGCCACCAGCAGAGAGAGGGAACCTTTTGTGGGCTGCACCTTC. This chain links TRBV15 with TRBJ1-2; no firm D call. The CDR3 consists of 15 residues. Germline-derived CDR1 and CDR2 are LNHNV and YYDKDF (reference sequence). Supplemented by reference TRBV15 and TRBJ1-2, the full variable domain reads DAMVIQNPRYQVTQFGKPVTLSCSQTLNHNVMYWYQQKSSQAPKLLFHYYDKDFNNEADTPDNFQSRRPNTSFCFLDIRSPGLGDTAMYLCATSREREPFVGCTFGSGTRLTVV.

There are a few counts of this clone. The V and J genes are TRBV12-5 and TRBJ2-5; D might be TRBD1 (6 bases). Germline V gene sequence: CDR1 LGHNT, CDR2 FRNRAP. The CDR3 length is 13 residues. Trimming removed 1 base at V and 4 bases at J, with 7 bases between. CDR3 DNA sequence: TGTGCTAGTGGTTTGGCACAGGGAGAGACCCAGTACTTC. It translates to CASGLAQGETQYF.

The gene calls are TRBV25-1 and TRBJ2-1; tentative D call: TRBD1 (5 bases). Trimming left V 6 bases short and J 7 bases short, with 22 bases between. The germline V gene has CDR1 MGHDK and CDR2 SYGVNS. The CDR3 length is 16 residues. For the CDR3, the DNA is TGTGCCAGCAGCGAAGCCGGACAAGGCCTAGGGAATGAGCAGTTCTTC. Its protein is CASSEAGQGLGNEQFF.

The chain employs TRBV25-1 and TRBJ1-6; TRBD1 is a possible D gene (6 bases). V lost 6 bases, J lost 7 bases, and 7 bases lay in between. CDR3 length: 12 residues. Germline-derived CDR1 and CDR2 are MGHDK and SYGVNS. The CDR3 DNA is TGTGCCAGCAGACAGGGAAATTCACCCCTCCACTTT. It codes for CASRQGNSPLHF.

This clone was recorded only once. The V and J genes are TRBV6-5 and TRBJ1-1, with D hard to call. CDR1 is MNHEY and CDR2 is SVGAGI in the germline V gene. This CDR3 region has 15 residues. Trimming removed 7 bases from V and 0 bases from J, with 15 bases in between. The CDR3 protein is CASTPQAKMNTEAFF. The CDR3 DNA sequence: TGTGCCAGCACTCCGCAGGCTAAAATGAACACTGAAGCTTTCTTT.

The chain recombines TRBV3-1 (or the pseudogene TRBV3-2) with TRBJ2-1, with TRBD2 as a possible D gene (5 bases). Germline values: CDR1 LGHDT, CDR2 YNNKEL (reference sequence). V was shortened by 4 bases and J by 10 bases, with 17 bases between the two germline ends. The CDR3 length is 14 residues. The CDR3 DNA sequence: TGTGCCAGCAGCCCATTAAGCCGAGGAGGAGAGCAGTTCTTC. It specifies CASSPLSRGGEQFF.

The V and J genes are TRBV7-9 and TRBJ1-4; TRBD1 might be the D (5 bases). The CDR3 sequence is 15 residues long. Germline V gene lookup returns CDR1 SEHNR and CDR2 FQNEAQ (reference sequence). V lost 6 bases, J lost 0 bases, and 11 bases lay in between. The DNA of the CDR3 is TGTGCCAGCAGGCCCACAGGAGCAACTAATGAAAAACTGTTTTTT. As protein: CASRPTGATNEKLFF. The full variable domain, with the rest looked up from reference TRBV7-9 and TRBJ1-4, is DTGVSQNPRHKITKRGQNVTFRCDPISEHNRLYWYRQTLGQGPEFLTYFQNEAQLEKSRLLSDRFSAERPKGSFSTLEIQRTEQGDSAMYLCASRPTGATNEKLFFGSGTQLSVL.